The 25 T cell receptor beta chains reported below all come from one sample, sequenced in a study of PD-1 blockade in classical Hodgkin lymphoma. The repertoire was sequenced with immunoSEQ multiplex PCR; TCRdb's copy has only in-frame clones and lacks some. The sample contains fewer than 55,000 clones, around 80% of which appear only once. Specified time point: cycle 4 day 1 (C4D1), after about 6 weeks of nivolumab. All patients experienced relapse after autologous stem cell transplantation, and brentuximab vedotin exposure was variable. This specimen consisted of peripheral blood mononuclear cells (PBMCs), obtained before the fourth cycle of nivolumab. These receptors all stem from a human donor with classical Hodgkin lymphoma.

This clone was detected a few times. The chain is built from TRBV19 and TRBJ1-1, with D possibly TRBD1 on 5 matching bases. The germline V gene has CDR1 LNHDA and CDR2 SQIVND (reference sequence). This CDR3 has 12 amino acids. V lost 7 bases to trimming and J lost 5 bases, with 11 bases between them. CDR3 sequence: CASKGEGTEAFF. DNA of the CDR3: TGTGCCAGTAAAGGGGAGGGGACTGAAGCTTTCTTT.

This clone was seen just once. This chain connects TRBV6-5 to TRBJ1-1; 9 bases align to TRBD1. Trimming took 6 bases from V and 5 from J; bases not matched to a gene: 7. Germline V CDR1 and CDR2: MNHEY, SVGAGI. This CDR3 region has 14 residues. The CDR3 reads CASRKTGGWTEAFF. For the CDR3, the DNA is TGTGCCAGCAGAAAAACAGGGGGCTGGACTGAAGCTTTCTTT.

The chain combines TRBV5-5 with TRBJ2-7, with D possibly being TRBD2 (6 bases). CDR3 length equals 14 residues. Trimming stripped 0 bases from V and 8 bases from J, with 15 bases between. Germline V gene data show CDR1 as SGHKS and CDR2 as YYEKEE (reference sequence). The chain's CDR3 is CASSLGLSGVKQYF. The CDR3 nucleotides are TGTGCCAGCAGCTTGGGACTCTCGGGGGTCAAGCAGTACTTC.

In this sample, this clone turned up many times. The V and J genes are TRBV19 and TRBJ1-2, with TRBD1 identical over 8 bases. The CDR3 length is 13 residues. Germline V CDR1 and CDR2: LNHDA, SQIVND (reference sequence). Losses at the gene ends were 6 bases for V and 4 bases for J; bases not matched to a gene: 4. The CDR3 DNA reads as TGTGCCAGTAGACCGGGACAGGTCTATGGCTACACCTTC. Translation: CASRPGQVYGYTF. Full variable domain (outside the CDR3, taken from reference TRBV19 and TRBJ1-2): DGGITQSPKYLFRKEGQNVTLSCEQNLNHDAMYWYRQDPGQGLRLIYYSQIVNDFQKGDIAEGYSVSREKKESFPLTVTSAQKNPTAFYLCASRPGQVYGYTFGSGTRLTVV.

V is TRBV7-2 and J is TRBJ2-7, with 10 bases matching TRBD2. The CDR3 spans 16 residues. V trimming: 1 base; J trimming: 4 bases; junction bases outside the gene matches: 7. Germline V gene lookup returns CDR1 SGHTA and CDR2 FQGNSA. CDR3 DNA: TGTGCCAGCAGCTTAGGAACTAGCGGGGCGCAGTACGAGCAGTACTTC. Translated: CASSLGTSGAQYEQYF.

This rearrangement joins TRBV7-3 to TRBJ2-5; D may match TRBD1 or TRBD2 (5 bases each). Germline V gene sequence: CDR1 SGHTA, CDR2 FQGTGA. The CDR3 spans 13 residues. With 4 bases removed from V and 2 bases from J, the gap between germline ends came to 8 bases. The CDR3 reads CASSWGPQETQYF. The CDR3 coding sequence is TGTGCCAGCAGCTGGGGACCTCAAGAGACCCAGTACTTC.

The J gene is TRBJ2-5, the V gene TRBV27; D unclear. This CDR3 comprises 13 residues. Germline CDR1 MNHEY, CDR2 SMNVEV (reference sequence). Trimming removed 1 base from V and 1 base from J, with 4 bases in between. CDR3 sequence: CASSLWAQETQYF. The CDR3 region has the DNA TGTGCCAGCAGTTTATGGGCCCAAGAGACCCAGTACTTC.

Here the CDR3 reads CASSLEYGGGGEKLFF. CDR3 sequence (DNA): TGCGCCAGCAGCTTGGAATATGGGGGCGGCGGTGAAAAACTGTTTTTT. The chain links TRBV5-1 to TRBJ1-4, with D perhaps matching TRBD1 (6 bases). This CDR3 comprises 16 residues. V was clipped by 0 bases and J by 7 bases, with 16 bases between them. CDR1 and CDR2 from the germline V gene are SGHRS and YFSETQ.

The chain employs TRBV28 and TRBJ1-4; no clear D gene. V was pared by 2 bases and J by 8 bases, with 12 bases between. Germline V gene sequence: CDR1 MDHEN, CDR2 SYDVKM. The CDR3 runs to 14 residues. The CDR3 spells CASSLTVIREKLFF. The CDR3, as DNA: TGTGCCAGCAGTTTAACCGTGATCCGAGAAAAACTGTTTTTT. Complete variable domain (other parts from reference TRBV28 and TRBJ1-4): DVKVTQSSRYLVKRTGEKVFLECVQDMDHENMFWYRQDPGLGLRLIYFSYDVKMKEKGDIPEGYSVSREKKERFSLILESASTNQTSMYLCASSLTVIREKLFFGSGTQLSVL.

The CDR3 reads CASSPLLIAGTEETQYF. CDR3 nucleotide sequence: TGCGCCAGCAGCCCCCTCCTGATAGCGGGGACCGAAGAGACCCAGTACTTC. This chain joins TRBV5-1 and TRBJ2-5, with 8 bases aligning to TRBD2. The length of the CDR3 is 17 residues. Trimming cost V 4 bases and J 3 bases; bases outside gene matches: 14. Germline CDR1 and CDR2: SGHRS and YFSETQ.

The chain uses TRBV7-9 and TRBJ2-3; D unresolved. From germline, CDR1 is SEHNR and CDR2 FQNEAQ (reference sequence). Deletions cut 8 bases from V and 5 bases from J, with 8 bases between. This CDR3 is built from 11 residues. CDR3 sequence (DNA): TGTGCCAGCGGGTCCGGAGATACGCAGTATTTT. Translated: CASGSGDTQYF.

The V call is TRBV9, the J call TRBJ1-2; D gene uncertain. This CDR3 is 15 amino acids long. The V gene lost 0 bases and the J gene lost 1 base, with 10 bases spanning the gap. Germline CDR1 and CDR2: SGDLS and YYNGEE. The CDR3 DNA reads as TGTGCCAGCAGCGTAGGGGCAGGAGATAACTATGGCTACACCTTC. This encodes CASSVGAGDNYGYTF.

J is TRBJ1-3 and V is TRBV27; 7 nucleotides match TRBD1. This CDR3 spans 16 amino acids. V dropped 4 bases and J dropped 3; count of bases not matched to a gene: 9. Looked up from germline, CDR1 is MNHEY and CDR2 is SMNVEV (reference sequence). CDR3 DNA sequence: TGTGCCAGCAGTTCTCGACAGGGCTTAGGTGGAAACACCATATATTTT. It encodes CASSSRQGLGGNTIYF.

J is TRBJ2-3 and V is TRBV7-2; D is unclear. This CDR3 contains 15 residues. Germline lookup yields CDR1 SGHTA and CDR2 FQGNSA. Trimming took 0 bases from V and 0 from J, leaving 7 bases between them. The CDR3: CASSLAWSSTDTQYF. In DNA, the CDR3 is TGTGCCAGCAGCTTAGCTTGGTCTAGCACAGATACGCAGTATTTT.

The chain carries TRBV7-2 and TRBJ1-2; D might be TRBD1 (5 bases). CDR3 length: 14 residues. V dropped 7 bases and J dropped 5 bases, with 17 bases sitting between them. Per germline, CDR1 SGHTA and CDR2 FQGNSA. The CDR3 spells CASTPFWRGYGYTF. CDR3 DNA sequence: TGTGCCAGCACCCCTTTCTGGAGGGGATATGGCTACACCTTC.

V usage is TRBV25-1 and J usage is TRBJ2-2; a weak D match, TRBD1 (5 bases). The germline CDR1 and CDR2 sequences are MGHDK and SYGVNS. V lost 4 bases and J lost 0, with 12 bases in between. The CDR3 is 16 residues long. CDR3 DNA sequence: TGTGCCAGCAGTGCCGCGGAGACAGCGAACACCGGGGAGCTGTTTTTT. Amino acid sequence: CASSAAETANTGELFF.

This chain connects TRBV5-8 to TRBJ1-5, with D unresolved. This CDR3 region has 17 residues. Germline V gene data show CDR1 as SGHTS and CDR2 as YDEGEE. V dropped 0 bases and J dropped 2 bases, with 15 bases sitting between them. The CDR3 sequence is CASSLEREGRGNQPQHF. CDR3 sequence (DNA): TGTGCCAGCAGCTTGGAAAGGGAGGGTAGGGGCAATCAGCCCCAGCATTTT.

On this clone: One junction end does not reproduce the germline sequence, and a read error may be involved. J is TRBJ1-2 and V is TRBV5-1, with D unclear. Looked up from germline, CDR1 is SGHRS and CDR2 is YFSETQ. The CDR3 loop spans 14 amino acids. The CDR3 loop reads CASSGEGLYYGYTF. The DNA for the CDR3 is TGCGCCAGCAGCGGAGAAGGTCTATACTACGGCTACACCTTC. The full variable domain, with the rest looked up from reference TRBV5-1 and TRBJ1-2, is KAGVTQTPRYLIKTRGQQVTLSCSPISGHRSVSWYQQTPGQGLQFLFEYFSETQRNKGNFPGRFSGRQFSNSRSEMNVSTLELGDSALYLCASSGEGLYYGYTFGSGTRLTVV.

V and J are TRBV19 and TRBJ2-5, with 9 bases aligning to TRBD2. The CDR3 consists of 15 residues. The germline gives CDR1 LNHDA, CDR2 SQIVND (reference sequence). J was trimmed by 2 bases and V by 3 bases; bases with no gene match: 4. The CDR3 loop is CASSMSTSGQETQYF. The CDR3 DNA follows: TGTGCCAGTAGTATGAGTACTAGCGGGCAAGAGACCCAGTACTTC.

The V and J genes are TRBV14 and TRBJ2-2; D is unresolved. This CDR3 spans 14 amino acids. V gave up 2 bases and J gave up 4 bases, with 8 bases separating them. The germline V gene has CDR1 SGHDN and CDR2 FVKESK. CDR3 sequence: CASSQLLSTGELFF. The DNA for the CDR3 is TGTGCCAGCAGCCAACTGCTATCCACCGGGGAGCTGTTTTTT.

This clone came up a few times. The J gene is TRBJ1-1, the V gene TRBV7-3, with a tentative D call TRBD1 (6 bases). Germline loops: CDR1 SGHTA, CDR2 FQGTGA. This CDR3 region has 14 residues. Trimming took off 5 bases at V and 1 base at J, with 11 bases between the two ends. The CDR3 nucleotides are TGTGCCAGCAGCCCCGGGACACGGAACACTGAAGCTTTCTTT. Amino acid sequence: CASSPGTRNTEAFF.

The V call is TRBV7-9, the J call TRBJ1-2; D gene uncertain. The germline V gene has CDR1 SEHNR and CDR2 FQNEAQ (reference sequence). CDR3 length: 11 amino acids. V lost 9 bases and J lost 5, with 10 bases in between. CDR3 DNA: TGTGCCAGTACGCGCGAGTATGGCTACACCTTC. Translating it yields CASTREYGYTF.

CDR3 sequence: CASRATLAGVSYEQYF. The CDR3 DNA follows: TGTGCCAGCAGGGCGACCCTAGCGGGGGTTTCCTACGAGCAGTACTTC. V usage is TRBV2 and J usage is TRBJ2-7; 10 bases line up with TRBD2. Germline CDR1 is SNHLY and CDR2 is FYNNEI. The CDR3 is 16 amino acids. Trimming at V came to 6 bases and at J to 1 base, leaving 9 bases not matched to a gene. The variable domain in full, with the rest retrieved from reference TRBV2 and TRBJ2-7, is EPEVTQTPSHQVTQMGQEVILRCVPISNHLYFYWYRQILGQKVEFLVSFYNNEISEKSEIFDDQFSVERPDGSNFTLKIRSTKLEDSAMYFCASRATLAGVSYEQYFGPGTRLTVT.

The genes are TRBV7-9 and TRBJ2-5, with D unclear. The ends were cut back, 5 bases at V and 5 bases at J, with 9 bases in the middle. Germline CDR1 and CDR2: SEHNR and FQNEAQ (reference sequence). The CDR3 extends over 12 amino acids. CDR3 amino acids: CASSPHGETQYF. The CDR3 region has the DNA TGTGCCAGCAGCCCCCATGGGGAGACCCAGTACTTC.

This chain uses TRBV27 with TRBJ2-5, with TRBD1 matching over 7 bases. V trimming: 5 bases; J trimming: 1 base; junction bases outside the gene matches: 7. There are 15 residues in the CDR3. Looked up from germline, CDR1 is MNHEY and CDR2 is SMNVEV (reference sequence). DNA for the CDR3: TGTGCCAGCAGTCCACCCGGGACAGCCCAAGAGACCCAGTACTTC. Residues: CASSPPGTAQETQYF.